This T cell receptor (beta chain) was identified during a study of CD8+ T cells in alopecia areata (dated by TCRdb to between 2018 and 2020). Concerning the study at large: Treated patients were enrolled in an open-label pilot trial of oral tofacitinib at 5 to 10 mg twice daily for moderate-to-severe alopecia areata. Patients received tofacitinib for 6 to 18 months and were then followed off drug for 6 months to check for delayed response and recurrence. In treated patients, disease severity was measured using the SALT score, which gives the percentage of scalp surface area affected. The study used high-throughput TCRbeta sequencing to examine T cell clonal expansion in alopecia areata, in both the C3H/HeJ mouse model and human patients. Scalp tissue and sorted CD4+ and CD8+ peripheral blood T cells from patchy and totalis/universalis alopecia areata patients and from healthy controls were covered by human TCRbeta sequencing. Tofacitinib-treated patients had biopsies at baseline and at 4 and 24 weeks of treatment, with a later scalp biopsy in several patients. Scalp clonality was compared among normal scalp (n=4), patchy alopecia areata scalp (n=8), and alopecia totalis/universalis scalp (n=8). RNA came from the PAXgene miRNA kit for fixed scalp, the miRNeasy kit for PBMCs, and the RNeasy kit for mouse skin. TCRbeta CDR3 regions were amplified by immunoSEQ multiplex PCR with 35 Vbeta forward and 13 Jbeta reverse primers.

On this clone itself: Its antigen specificity is not known. Base qualities are missing; no much larger clone stands one base away.

Taken with the paper, the label for time point translates to: less than five weeks on oral tofacitinib. The sample's treatment or condition label, in plain terms: oral pan-JAK inhibitor, 5-10 mg twice daily. Lesional scalp punch biopsies and peripheral blood were collected from alopecia areata patients. PBMCs were isolated by density centrifugation and stained for CD3, CD4 and CD8, after which CD4+ and CD8+ T cells were sorted on a FACSAria. Summary of the overall study and its limitations: Many expanded lesional clones persisted in scalp and blood during tofacitinib treatment, which may partly explain relapse after stopping treatment. Resident alphabeta T cells in normal human skin are also sequenced, complicating scalp TCR repertoire analysis, unlike mouse skin dominated by gammadelta T cells. Shared TCR sequences between patients were less evident than in mice, which may be partly attributable to HLA diversity in the patient population. Tofacitinib significantly decreased scalp clonality and the number of expanded CD8+ clones among the top 100 scalp clones. Because the treated cohort was small and had only one nonresponder, larger studies are needed to examine links between baseline CD8+ expansion and response. Compared with normal scalp, lesional scalp had higher clonality and more expanded CD8+ clones, particularly in alopecia totalis/universalis, a pattern that suggests antigenic drive.

The library relied on the immunoSEQ multiplex PCR assay. RNA was extracted from all samples and reverse transcribed into cDNA, which served as template for TCR sequencing. SuperScript III was used to make first-strand cDNA, primed with a 2:1 mix of oligo-dT and random hexamers. Amplification bias was assessed with a synthetic immune receptor repertoire, and residual bias was removed computationally. The authors' pipeline ran thus. Raw reads were preprocessed to remove errors, and CDR3 was defined by IMGT conventions from the conserved cysteine to phenylalanine. Clonality was computed by normalizing Shannon entropy by log2 of the number of productive unique TCRs and subtracting the result from 1. Whether scalp clones were CD4 or CD8 was inferred by matching scalp TCRbeta sequences against CD4 and CD8 repertoires sorted from blood. Sourced from immuneACCESS, this table was stored by TCRdb with only in-frame sequences that have V and J called. A share of the clones is absent; for the studies checked, an unresolved V gene accounts for under half, and the remainder has no known explanation. V and J calls and clone size are copied from that table; D and trimming were computed from the DNA. In all, the sample holds 130,000 to 150,000 clones, and around 82% of those were seen once. The ten largest clones add up to roughly 25% of the sample.

V and J are truncated by 7 bases and 7 bases respectively, leaving an intervening sequence of 10 bases. Measured from the cysteine to the phenylalanine, the CDR3 is 11 residues long. The only DNA kept is the CDR3, 33 bases in frame from the first base. Via the germline V gene, CDR1 is MNHEY and CDR2 SVGAGI. This chain joins TRBV6-5 to TRBJ2-5; TRBD2 is perhaps the D gene, given 5 matching bases. The origin of this receptor is a human donor with alopecia areata. The sequences come from CD8+ T cells sorted from blood, collected at week 4, from a patient treated with tofacitinib. The bases are TGTGCCAGCATCCGAGAGGGGACCCAGTACTTC. It is translated as CASIREGTQYF.